This TCR beta chain originates from a study of blood T cell repertoires in COVID-19 (dated by TCRdb to 2019 to 2021). As for the study more broadly: Samples from collaborators originated in the United States, Italy and Spain and spanned both the acute and convalescent phases of COVID-19. The material from the prospective study consisted of cDNA or gDNA derived from T cells, B-cell-depleted T cells, or PBMCs. The dataset comprised deeply sampled blood TCRbeta repertoires from subjects exposed to, actively infected with, or recovered from COVID-19. The repertoires were released in a freely available public database intended as a resource for research on the immune response to SARS-CoV-2. Samples were obtained from the ongoing ImmuneRACE study (first 160 participants) and from 950 to 1,500 subjects provided by 6 global collaborators. The sample metadata nearly always contained a de-identified subject ID, COVID-19 status, age in years and sex. HLA class I and class II types, where available, came from metadata supplied by the sample provider rather than from assay-based typing.

Worth noting for this clone: Its antigen is currently not known. There are no base qualities to consult, and no much larger clone falls within one base.

Points the paper makes about the study in general: Clinical and demographic metadata were provided uncurated, with the amount varying by source and participant.

Each collaborating institution followed its own protocols to collect whole blood in K2EDTA tubes. Collaborator samples were shipped for TCRbeta analysis as frozen whole blood, isolated PBMCs, or DNA extracted from either sample type. The CDR1 and CDR2 encoded by the germline V gene are SGHVS and FQNEAQ. Counted from cysteine to phenylalanine, this CDR3 has 14 amino acids. Solely the CDR3 DNA is kept, with 42 bases framed from the first base. Trimming takes 3 bases off V and 4 bases off J; junction bases not matched to a gene: 3. TCRbeta CDR3 regions were amplified from genomic DNA by means of the immunoSEQ Assay, a bias-controlled multiplex PCR. Turning to the authors' computational methods: Nucleated cell counts per sample were estimated from amplification of reference gene primers within the assay. Sequence reads were collapsed and filtered to measure the absolute abundance of every unique TCRbeta CDR3 rearrangement. For each sample, productive Simpson clonality was calculated as the square root of Simpson's diversity index over productive rearrangements. As stored in TCRdb, this immuneACCESS dataset retains in-frame rearrangements with V and J assigned. A fraction of the clones does not appear; measured against another copy, unresolved V genes explain less than half of the discrepancy, and the remainder lacks a known reason. V, J and clone size derive from that table, while D and trimming were established from the DNA sequence. In all, the sample holds roughly 77,000 clones, and approximately 90% of those were seen once. The ten largest clones take up approximately 4.5% of the sample.

The sequence came from a man aged 45 to 65 with active COVID-19. The chain was built from TRBV7-8 and TRBJ2-5, with TRBD1 matching 9 junction bases. The specimen sequenced was peripheral blood. The CDR3 is CASSLGQGVETQYF. The DNA is as follows: TGTGCCAGCAGCTTGGGACAGGGTGTAGAGACCCAGTACTTC.